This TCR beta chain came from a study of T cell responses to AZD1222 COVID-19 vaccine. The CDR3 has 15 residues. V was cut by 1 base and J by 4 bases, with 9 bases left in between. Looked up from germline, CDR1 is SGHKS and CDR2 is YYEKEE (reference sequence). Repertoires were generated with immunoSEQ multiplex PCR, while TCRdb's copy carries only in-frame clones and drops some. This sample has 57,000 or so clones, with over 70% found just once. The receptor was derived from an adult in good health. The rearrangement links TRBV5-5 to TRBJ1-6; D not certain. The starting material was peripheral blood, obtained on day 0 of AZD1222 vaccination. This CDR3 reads CASSLTAAYNSPLHF. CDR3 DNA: TGTGCCAGCAGCTTGACAGCAGCTTATAATTCACCCCTCCACTTT.